The sequence of this TCR beta chain was determined in a study of T cell responses to AZD1222 COVID-19 vaccine. Assay used: immunoSEQ multiplex PCR; TCRdb lists only in-frame clones, some missing. This sample carries around 100,000 clones, around 90% of them seen once, and the ten largest clones take about 1.7%. J lost 4 bases, V lost 5 bases, and 12 bases had no gene match. Germline values: CDR1 SGHVS, CDR2 FQNEAQ. This CDR3 region has 18 residues. The chain has TRBV7-8 and TRBJ2-2; TRBD1 matches at 11 bases. The sequencing here drew on peripheral blood, taken on day 0 of AZD1222 vaccination. This receptor was taken from an adult in good health. CDR3 sequence (DNA): TGTGCCAGCAGCCCAGGCCCTGGACAGGGGGCAGGCACCGGGGAGCTGTTTTTT. Its translation is CASSPGPGQGAGTGELFF.